This record looks at one T cell receptor beta chain sequence and its context. This entry belongs to a study of T cell responses to AZD1222 COVID-19 vaccine. Generated by immunoSEQ multiplex PCR, the TCRdb table keeps only in-frame clones and is missing some. The table lists under 130,000 clones, 88% of them singletons. The CDR3 is 17 amino acids. The ends were cut back, 0 bases at V and 5 bases at J, with 17 bases in the middle. Germline assignment: CDR1 PRHDT and CDR2 FYEKMQ (reference sequence). This TCR derives from an adult in good health. This sample comprised peripheral blood, obtained on day 0 of AZD1222 vaccination. This sequence joins TRBV13 and TRBJ1-5; D remains ambiguous. CDR3 sequence: CASSLGPGTTIDQPQHF. The DNA of the CDR3 is TGTGCCAGCAGCTTAGGGCCAGGAACTACTATCGATCAGCCCCAGCATTTT.